The clone carrying this T cell receptor beta chain turned up a few times. The antigen remains unidentified. The data were obtained in a study of T-cell memory formation after mild COVID-19. Study results and caveats: Second-wave clones that peaked on day 37 lacked confirmed SARS-CoV-2 specificity.

MiXCR, run by TCRdb on the 5' RACE reads, gives a single entry per CDR3 protein. The sample lists 100,000 to 120,000 distinct CDR3 sequences; about a sixth were seen once. This TCR derives from a man in his late teens or twenties who had mild COVID-19 (a few samples of this study predate the infection). Cell type and time point are not known. The sample comprised PBMCs or a T cell subset sorted from them (not recorded which).

CDR3 nucleotides: TGTGCCAGCAGCGTCGCGATCGGGACAGATCGTCCGTCAGATACGCAGTATTTT. It yields the protein CASSVAIGTDRPSDTQYF. The chain carries TRBV9 and TRBJ2-3; TRBD1 matches 7 bases. This CDR3 is built from 18 residues. V was pared by 2 bases and J by 4 bases, with 16 bases of the junction left unmatched. Looked up from germline, CDR1 is SGDLS and CDR2 is YYNGEE.